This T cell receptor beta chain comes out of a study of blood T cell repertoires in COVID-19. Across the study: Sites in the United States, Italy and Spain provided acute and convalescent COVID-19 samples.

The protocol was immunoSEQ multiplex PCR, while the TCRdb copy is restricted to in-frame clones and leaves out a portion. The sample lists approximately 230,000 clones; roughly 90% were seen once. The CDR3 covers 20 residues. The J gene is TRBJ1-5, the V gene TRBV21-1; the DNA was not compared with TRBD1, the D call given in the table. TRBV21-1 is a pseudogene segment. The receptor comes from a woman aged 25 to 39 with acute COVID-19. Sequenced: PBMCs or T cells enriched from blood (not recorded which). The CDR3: CASSKDSRLQYLDGNQPQHF. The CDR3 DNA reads TGTGCCAGCAGCAAAGACTCCCGATTACAGTACTTAGATGGCAATCAGCCCCAGCATTTT.